Below, one T cell receptor beta chain is given with its context. Germline CDR1 and CDR2: SGHTA and FQGNSA. V shed 4 bases and J shed 3 bases, with 19 bases lying between them. The CDR3 runs 16 residues. This entry belongs to a study of blood T cell repertoires in COVID-19. Turning to the study itself: Samples of COVID-19 (acute and convalescent) were obtained from the United States, Italy and Spain.

A Seattle source enrolled patients during active infection and followed them longitudinally. Only in-frame clones appear in the TCRdb table, and some are missing; sequencing was by immunoSEQ multiplex PCR. The repertoire includes roughly 410,000 clones, about 91% of them detected once, and about 1.6% sits in the top ten. The V and J genes are TRBV7-2 and TRBJ2-7; TRBD2 is a possible D gene (7 bases). The sequenced material came from peripheral blood. The TCR was taken from a woman in her forties with COVID-19, enrolled during active disease. The CDR3 bases are TGTGCCAGCAGCTCCTTGGGAGGGACATGGATCTACGAGCAGTACTTC. Translated: CASSSLGGTWIYEQYF. The whole variable domain, filled in from reference TRBV7-2 and TRBJ2-7, reads GAGVSQSPSNKVTEKGKDVELRCDPISGHTALYWYRQSLGQGLEFLIYFQGNSAPDKSGLPSDRFSAERTGGSVSTLTIQRTQQEDSAVYLCASSSLGGTWIYEQYFGPGTRLTVT.